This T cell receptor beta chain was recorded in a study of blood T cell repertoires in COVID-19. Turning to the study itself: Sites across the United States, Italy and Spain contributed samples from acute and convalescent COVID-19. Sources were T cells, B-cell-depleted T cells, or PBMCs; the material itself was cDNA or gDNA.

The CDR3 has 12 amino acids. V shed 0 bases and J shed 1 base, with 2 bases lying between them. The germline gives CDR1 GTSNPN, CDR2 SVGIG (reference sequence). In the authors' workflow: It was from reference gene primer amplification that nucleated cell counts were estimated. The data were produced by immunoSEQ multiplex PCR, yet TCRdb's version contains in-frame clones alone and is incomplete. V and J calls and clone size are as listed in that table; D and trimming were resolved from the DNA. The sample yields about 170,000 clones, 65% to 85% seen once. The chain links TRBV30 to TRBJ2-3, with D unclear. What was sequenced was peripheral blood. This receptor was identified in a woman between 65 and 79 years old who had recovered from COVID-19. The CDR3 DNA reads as TGTGCCTGGAGTGTCGGCACAGATACGCAGTATTTT. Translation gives CAWSVGTDTQYF.